This paragraph covers one T cell receptor (beta chain) sequence. As yet, its antigen is unknown. These data belong to a study of memory CD4+ T cells and cytomegalovirus serostatus. At the level of the study: Healthy Belgian adult donors included several CMV-positive and some 24 CMV-negative people.

Deletions cut 5 bases from V and 5 bases from J, with 7 bases between. Germline CDR1 reads SNHLY; CDR2 reads FYNNEI. The CDR3 runs to 11 residues. Some clones are missing from TCRdb's copy, which holds only in-frame ones; the method was immunoSEQ multiplex PCR. The repertoire holds about 57,000 clones, with roughly 80% as singletons. The sort gate was single viable CD3+CD4+CD8-CD45RO+ cells for memory CD4+ T cells. Positive selection with CD4 microbeads enriched total CD4+ T cells. Notes on the study in general: Of 150 to 200 reported CMV TCRbeta sequences, around 63 were found in memory CD4+ repertoires.

The sequencing sample was made of memory CD4+ T cells from blood. The chain links TRBV2 to TRBJ2-7; D possibly corresponds to TRBD2 (5 bases). The source of this sequence is an adult in good health and CMV-seronegative. The CDR3 protein is CASSWTDEQYF. Written as DNA, the CDR3 is TGTGCCAGCAGTTGGACTGACGAGCAGTACTTC. Using reference TRBV2 and TRBJ2-7 for the parts outside the CDR3, the full variable domain is EPEVTQTPSHQVTQMGQEVILRCVPISNHLYFYWYRQILGQKVEFLVSFYNNEISEKSEIFDDQFSVERPDGSNFTLKIRSTKLEDSAMYFCASSWTDEQYFGPGTRLTVT.